The next 21 T cell receptor beta chains were all read from a single sample in a study of CD8 T cells in Susac syndrome. RNA amounts of about 0.5 to 1 ug underwent reverse transcription with random hexamers. TCRdb reanalysed the immunoSEQ multiplex PCR reads using MiXCR and keeps one entry per CDR3 protein. The sample holds about 200,000 distinct CDR3 sequences; just under 95% are singletons and the top ten take approximately 0.081%. The sample was CD4+ T cells from PBMCs. These receptors all come from a human donor with multiple sclerosis.

The V call is TRBV20-1, the J call TRBJ2-5; 7 bases align to TRBD2. The CDR3 is 11 amino acids. Germline CDR1 reads DFQATT; CDR2 reads SNEGSKA (reference sequence). The CDR3 is CSHYGGETQYF. CDR3 sequence (DNA): TGCAGCCACTACGGGGGGGAGACCCAGTACTTC.

The chain recombines TRBV29-1 with TRBJ1-2; D remains unclear. CDR1 is SQVTM and CDR2 is ANQGSEA in the germline V gene. Trimming left V 4 bases short and J 8 bases short, with 8 bases between. There are 10 residues in the CDR3. The CDR3 DNA sequence: TGCAGCGTTGGAGGTGGGGGCTACACCTTC. This codes for CSVGGGGYTF.

The chain uses TRBV5-1 and TRBJ2-3, with D perhaps TRBD1 or TRBD2 (6 bases each). V lost 2 bases and J lost 2, with 12 bases in between. The CDR3 consists of 15 residues. CDR1 is SGHRS and CDR2 is YFSETQ in the germline V gene. This chain's CDR3 is CASSFRGTTTDTQYF. The DNA for the CDR3 is TGCGCCAGCAGCTTCCGGGGGACAACCACAGATACGCAGTATTTT.

CDR3 protein: CASSLDSSGNTIYF. CDR3 nucleotides: TGTGCCAGCAGCCTGGACAGCTCTGGAAACACCATATATTTT. The chain recombines TRBV2 with TRBJ1-3; TRBD1 is a possible D gene (6 bases). CDR1 is SNHLY and CDR2 is FYNNEI in the germline V gene. Trimming took 6 bases from V and 0 from J, leaving 9 bases between them. CDR3 length: 14 amino acids.

The gene calls are TRBV6-5 and TRBJ2-7, with a weak D call TRBD2 (6 bases). Germline V gene lookup returns CDR1 MNHEY and CDR2 SVGAGI. The CDR3 consists of 14 residues. V shed 6 bases and J shed 6 bases, with 18 bases lying between them. CDR3 loop: CASRPRTPGGEQYV. The CDR3 DNA follows: TGTGCCAGCAGGCCACGGACCCCCGGGGGCGAGCAGTACGTC.

The V call is TRBV15, the J call TRBJ2-4; D is unresolved. The CDR3 contains 15 residues. Trimming took 1 base from V and 1 from J, leaving 8 bases between them. Germline assignment: CDR1 LNHNV and CDR2 YYDKDF (reference sequence). CDR3 loop: CATSRGGSAKNIQYF. DNA of the CDR3: TGTGCCACCAGCAGAGGTGGGTCCGCCAAAAACATTCAGTACTTC.

The rearrangement uses TRBV6-5 and TRBJ1-1, with D maybe TRBD1 (6 bases). V lost 3 bases and J 2 bases, leaving 22 bases between the germline ends. Germline loops: CDR1 MNHEY, CDR2 SVGAGI. CDR3 size: 18 residues. CDR3 sequence (DNA): TGTGCCAGCAGTTATCGTCAAGGAGCGACAGGATCTAACACTGAAGCTTTCTTT. It is translated as CASSYRQGATGSNTEAFF.

V and J are TRBV7-9 and TRBJ1-1; maybe TRBD1 (5 bases). From germline, CDR1 is SEHNR and CDR2 FQNEAQ (reference sequence). This CDR3 is 14 amino acids long. V lost 2 bases and J 1 base, leaving 8 bases between the germline ends. The CDR3 loop reads CASSLMTENTEAFF. The CDR3 DNA follows: TGTGCCAGCAGCTTAATGACAGAGAACACTGAAGCTTTCTTT. Full variable domain (outside the CDR3, taken from reference TRBV7-9 and TRBJ1-1): DTGVSQNPRHKITKRGQNVTFRCDPISEHNRLYWYRQTLGQGPEFLTYFQNEAQLEKSRLLSDRFSAERPKGSFSTLEIQRTEQGDSAMYLCASSLMTENTEAFFGQGTRLTVV.

V is TRBV2 and J is TRBJ2-1; 8 bases are a match to TRBD2. The CDR3 runs 16 residues. In germline, CDR1 is SNHLY, CDR2 FYNNEI. V shed 6 bases and J 4 bases; nucleotides not matched to a gene: 11. CDR3 DNA sequence: TGTGCCAGCAGCGAACTCCTAGCGGGTCAATACAATGAGCAGTTCTTC. It encodes CASSELLAGQYNEQFF.

This clonotype was counted once. V and J are TRBV29-1 and TRBJ2-1, with D possibly being TRBD1 or TRBD2 (5 bases each). The V and J ends lost 7 bases and 5 bases respectively, with 15 bases between them. In germline, CDR1 is SQVTM, CDR2 ANQGSEA. The CDR3 runs 13 residues. The chain's CDR3 is CSALGRPNNEQFF. Written as DNA, the CDR3 is TGCAGCGCCTTGGGACGCCCGAACAATGAGCAGTTCTTC.

This chain joins TRBV20-1 and TRBJ2-7; D gene unclear. CDR1 DFQATT and CDR2 SNEGSKA come from the germline V gene (reference sequence). The CDR3 has 15 residues. Trimming shortened V by 3 bases and J by 3 bases, and 18 bases separated the two germline ends. The CDR3 loop reads CSASVGPPPSYEQYF. CDR3 DNA sequence: TGCAGTGCTAGTGTGGGCCCTCCCCCCAGCTACGAGCAGTACTTC.

The chain couples TRBV3-1 to TRBJ1-1; possible D gene TRBD1, 5 bases. The CDR3 extends over 13 amino acids. Trimming stripped 0 bases from V and 9 bases from J, with 11 bases between. The germline V gene encodes CDR1 LGHDT and CDR2 YNNKEL (reference sequence). CDR3 DNA sequence: TGTGCCAGCAGCCAAGATGGGGGTAGCCAAGCTTTCTTT. Its translation is CASSQDGGSQAFF.

The chain is built from TRBV30 and TRBJ2-7; D perhaps matches TRBD2 (6 bases). CDR1 and CDR2 from the germline V gene are GTSNPN and SVGIG (reference sequence). The CDR3 length is 15 residues. With 0 bases removed from V and 7 bases from J, the gap between germline ends came to 19 bases. CDR3 sequence: CAWSVWGLDLGEQYF. As DNA, the CDR3 is TGTGCCTGGAGTGTGTGGGGACTCGACCTGGGAGAGCAGTACTTC.

This chain connects TRBV5-4 to TRBJ2-7; 13 bases are a match to TRBD2. Germline-derived CDR1 and CDR2 are SGHNT and YYREEE (reference sequence). There are 14 residues in the CDR3. V gave up 4 bases and J gave up 7 bases; unmatched junction bases: 5. CDR3 protein: CASSGGLAGPEQYV. The CDR3 DNA reads TGTGCCAGCAGCGGGGGACTAGCGGGGCCGGAGCAGTACGTC.

The chain is built from TRBV20-1 and TRBJ2-7, with D tentatively TRBD1 (6 bases). Germline V CDR1 and CDR2: DFQATT, SNEGSKA (reference sequence). V shed 6 bases and J shed 3 bases, with 9 bases lying between them. This CDR3 spans 11 amino acids. CDR3 coding DNA: TGCAGTGCCTTGGACAGCTACGAGCAGTACGTC. It yields the protein CSALDSYEQYV.

CDR3 sequence: CASSTVGKGYTF. CDR3 in DNA: TGTGCCAGCAGCACCGTTGGCAAAGGCTACACCTTC. The chain joins TRBV7-2 to TRBJ1-2; D not certain. Trimming pared 5 bases from V and 8 bases from J, leaving 12 bases between. Per the germline V gene, CDR1 is SGHTA and CDR2 is FQGNSA. The CDR3 has 12 amino acids.

The chain carries TRBV20-1 and TRBJ2-7; 10 nucleotides align to TRBD2. The V gene end was trimmed by 1 base and the J gene end by 3 bases; junction bases not matched to a gene: 6. From germline, CDR1 is DFQATT and CDR2 SNEGSKA (reference sequence). There are 15 residues in the CDR3. The CDR3 spells CSARGSSGGSYEQYF. CDR3 nucleotide sequence: TGCAGTGCTAGAGGATCTAGCGGGGGAAGCTACGAGCAGTACTTC.

The chain carries TRBV25-1 and TRBJ2-4, with a weak D call TRBD2 (7 bases). Germline CDR1 MGHDK, CDR2 SYGVNS. The V and J ends lost 9 bases and 0 bases respectively, with 12 bases between them. CDR3 size: 14 residues. The CDR3 loop is CARGGARAKNIQYF. For the CDR3, the DNA is TGTGCCAGGGGGGGGGCCCGAGCCAAAAACATTCAGTACTTC.

The chain carries TRBV20-1 and TRBJ2-1, with 11 bases lining up with TRBD2. V lost 0 bases and J lost 7; bases outside the gene matches: 8. This CDR3 is 16 amino acids long. Germline CDR1 is DFQATT and CDR2 is SNEGSKA (reference sequence). The CDR3 loop reads CSARDALAGDFNEQFF. The CDR3 DNA is TGCAGTGCTAGAGACGCACTAGCGGGGGACTTTAATGAGCAGTTCTTC.

The rearrangement joins TRBV29-1 to TRBJ2-3, with D perhaps matching TRBD1 (5 bases). The CDR3 sequence is 14 residues long. The V gene lost 5 bases and the J gene lost 0 bases, with 12 bases spanning the gap. CDR1 SQVTM and CDR2 ANQGSEA come from the germline V gene. The CDR3 reads CSVIAGISTDTQYF. In DNA, the CDR3 is TGCAGCGTTATTGCAGGGATTAGCACAGATACGCAGTATTTT.

V is TRBV3-1 and J is TRBJ2-1, with D possibly matching TRBD2 (6 bases). Trimming cost V 4 bases and J 5 bases, with 9 bases left between them. This CDR3 spans 13 amino acids. Germline CDR1 LGHDT, CDR2 YNNKEL (reference sequence). The CDR3 DNA reads TGTGCCAGCAGCCGGGACTCGCACAATGAGCAGTTCTTC. This gives the protein CASSRDSHNEQFF.